This T cell receptor (beta chain) is drawn from a study of cytomegalovirus exposure and HLA in healthy donors. Amplification used 60 Vbeta primers and 13 Jbeta primers. Authors' processing steps: Approximately 12 million of some 80 million unique TCR beta chains were shared, per a later count. Measured with immunoSEQ multiplex PCR; TCRdb has only the in-frame clones, and not every one. V and J calls and clone size are those listed in that table; D and trimming were worked out from the DNA. Here the sample spans around 140,000 clones, 60% to 85% being singletons. Trimming pared 1 base from V and 6 bases from J, leaving 25 bases between. This CDR3 has 18 amino acids. Germline lookup yields CDR1 LGHNA and CDR2 YNFKEQ.

Sequencing was done on a sample of PBMCs. V gene TRBV4-2 combines with J gene TRBJ2-7; D may be TRBD2 (5 bases). The source is a man aged 35 to 55 in good health and CMV-seropositive. The CDR3 DNA reads TGTGCCAGCAGCCAAGGAGGGAGCAGTGTTACTCGGTTTTCCGAGCAGTACTTC. It translates to CASSQGGSSVTRFSEQYF.